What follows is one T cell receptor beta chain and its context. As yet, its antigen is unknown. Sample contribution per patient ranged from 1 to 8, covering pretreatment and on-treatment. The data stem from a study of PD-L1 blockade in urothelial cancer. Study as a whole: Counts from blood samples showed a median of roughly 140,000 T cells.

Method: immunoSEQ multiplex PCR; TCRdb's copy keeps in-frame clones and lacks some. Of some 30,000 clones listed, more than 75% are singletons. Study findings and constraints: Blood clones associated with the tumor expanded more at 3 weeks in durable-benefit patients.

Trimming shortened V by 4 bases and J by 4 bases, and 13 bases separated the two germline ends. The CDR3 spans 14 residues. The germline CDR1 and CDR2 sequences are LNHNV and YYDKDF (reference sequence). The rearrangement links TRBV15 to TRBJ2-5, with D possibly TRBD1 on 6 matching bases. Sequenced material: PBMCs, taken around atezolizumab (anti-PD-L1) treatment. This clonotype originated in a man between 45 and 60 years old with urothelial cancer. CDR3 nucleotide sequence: TGTGCCACCAGCACCGGACAGCCGGGAGAGACCCAGTACTTC. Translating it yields CATSTGQPGETQYF.